Reported below is one T cell receptor (beta chain). This sample is drawn from a study of CD8+CD57+ T cells in acquired aplastic anemia. Germline assignment: CDR1 SQVTM and CDR2 ANQGSEA. Trimming cost V 2 bases and J 7 bases, with 8 bases left between them. This CDR3 spans 11 amino acids. Profiles of TCR beta VDJ and CDR3 were generated from a genomic DNA template. TCRdb passed the reads through MiXCR, listing each CDR3 protein once. This sample has roughly 63,000 distinct CDR3 sequences, with around 50% found just once. The sequenced sample consisted of sorted CD4+, CD8+, or CD8+CD57+ T cells (not recorded which) from PBMCs. This receptor was obtained from a human donor in good health, serving as a control. The chain has TRBV29-1 and TRBJ1-2, with D unclear. The CDR3: CSVETTTGYTF. The CDR3 coding sequence is TGCAGCGTTGAAACCACAACTGGCTACACCTTC.